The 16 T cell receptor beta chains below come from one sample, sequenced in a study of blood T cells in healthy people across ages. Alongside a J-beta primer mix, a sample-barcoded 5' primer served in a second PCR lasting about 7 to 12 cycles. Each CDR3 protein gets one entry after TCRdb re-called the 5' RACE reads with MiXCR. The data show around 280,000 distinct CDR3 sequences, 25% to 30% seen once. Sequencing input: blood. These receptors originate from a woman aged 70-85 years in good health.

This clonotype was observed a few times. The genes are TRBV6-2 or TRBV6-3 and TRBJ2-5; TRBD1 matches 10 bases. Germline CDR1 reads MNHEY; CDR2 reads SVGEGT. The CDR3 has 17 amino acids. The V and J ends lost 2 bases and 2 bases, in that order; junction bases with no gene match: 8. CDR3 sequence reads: CASSYDLGQGIQETQYF. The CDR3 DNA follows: TGTGCCAGCAGTTACGATTTGGGACAGGGGATTCAAGAGACCCAGTACTTC.

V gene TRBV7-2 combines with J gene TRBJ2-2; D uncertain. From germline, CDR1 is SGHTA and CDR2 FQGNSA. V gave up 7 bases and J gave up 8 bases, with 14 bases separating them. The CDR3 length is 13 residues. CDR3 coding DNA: TGTGCCAGCAACCAGGACCGATTGGGGGAGCTGTTTTTT. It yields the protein CASNQDRLGELFF.

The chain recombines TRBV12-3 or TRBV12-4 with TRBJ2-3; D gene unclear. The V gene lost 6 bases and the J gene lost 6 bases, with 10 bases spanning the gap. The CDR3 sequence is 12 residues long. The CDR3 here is CASRPDWDTQYF. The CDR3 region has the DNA TGTGCCAGCAGACCCGATTGGGATACGCAGTATTTT.

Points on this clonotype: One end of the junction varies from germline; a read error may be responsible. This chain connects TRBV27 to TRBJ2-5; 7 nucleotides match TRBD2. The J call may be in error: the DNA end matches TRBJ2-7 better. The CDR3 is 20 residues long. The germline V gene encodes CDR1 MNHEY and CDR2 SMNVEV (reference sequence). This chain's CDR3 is CAGSLFRLAANKKSSYEQYF. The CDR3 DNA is TGTGCCGGCAGTTTATTTCGGCTAGCGGCGAATAAAAAGAGCTCCTACGAGCAGTACTTC.

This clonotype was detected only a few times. CDR3 loop: CASTKSELHYEQYF. The CDR3 DNA follows: TGTGCCAGCACCAAATCGGAGTTACACTACGAGCAGTACTTC. This sequence joins TRBV6-2 or TRBV6-3 and TRBJ2-7; D is undetermined. The V and J ends lost 7 bases and 3 bases respectively, with 16 bases between them. Germline V gene sequence: CDR1 MNHEY, CDR2 SVGEGT. This CDR3 has 14 amino acids.

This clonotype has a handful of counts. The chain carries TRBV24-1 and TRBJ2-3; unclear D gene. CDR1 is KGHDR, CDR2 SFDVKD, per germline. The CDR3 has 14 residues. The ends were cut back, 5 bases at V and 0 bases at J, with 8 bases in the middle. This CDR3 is CATSGGTSTDTQYF. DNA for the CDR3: TGTGCCACCAGTGGCGGAACTAGCACAGATACGCAGTATTTT.

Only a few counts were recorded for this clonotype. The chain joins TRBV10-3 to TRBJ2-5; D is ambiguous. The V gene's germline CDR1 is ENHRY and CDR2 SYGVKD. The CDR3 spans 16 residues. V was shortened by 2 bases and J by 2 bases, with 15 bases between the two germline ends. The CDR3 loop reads CAISEGLGFGQETQYF. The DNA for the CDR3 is TGTGCCATCAGTGAGGGCCTAGGGTTTGGGCAAGAGACCCAGTACTTC.

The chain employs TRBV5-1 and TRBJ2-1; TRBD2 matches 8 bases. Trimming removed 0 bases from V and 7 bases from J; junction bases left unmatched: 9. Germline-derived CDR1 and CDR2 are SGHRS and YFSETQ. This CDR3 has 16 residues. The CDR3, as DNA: TGCGCCAGCAGCTTGGGACAGAGCGGGAGAGGAAATGAGCAGTTCTTC. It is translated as CASSLGQSGRGNEQFF.

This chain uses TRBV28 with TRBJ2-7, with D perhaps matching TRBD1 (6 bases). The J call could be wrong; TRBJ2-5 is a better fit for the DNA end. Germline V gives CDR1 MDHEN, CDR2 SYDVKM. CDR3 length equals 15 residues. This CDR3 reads CASSLVVGGRETQYF. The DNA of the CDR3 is TGTGCCAGCAGTTTAGTGGTAGGGGGTCGGGAGACCCAGTACTTC.

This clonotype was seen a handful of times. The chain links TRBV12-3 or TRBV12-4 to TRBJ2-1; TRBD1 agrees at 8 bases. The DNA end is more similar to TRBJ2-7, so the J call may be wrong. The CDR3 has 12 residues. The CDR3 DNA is TGTGCCAGCAGTCGGGACAGGCGGGAGCAGTACTTC. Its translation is CASSRDRREQYF.

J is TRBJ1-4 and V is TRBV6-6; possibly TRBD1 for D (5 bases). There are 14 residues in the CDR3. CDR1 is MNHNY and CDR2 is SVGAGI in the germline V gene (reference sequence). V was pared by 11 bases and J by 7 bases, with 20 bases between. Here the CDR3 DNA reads TGTGCCGCGAAGGGGTCGGGCCTGGGTGAAAAACTGTTTTTT. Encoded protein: CAAKGSGLGEKLFF.

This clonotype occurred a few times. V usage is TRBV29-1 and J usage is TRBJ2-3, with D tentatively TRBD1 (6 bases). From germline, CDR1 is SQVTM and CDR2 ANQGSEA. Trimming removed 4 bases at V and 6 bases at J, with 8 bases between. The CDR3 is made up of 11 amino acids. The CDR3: CSVAGADTQYF. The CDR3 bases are TGCAGCGTTGCAGGGGCGGATACGCAGTATTTT.

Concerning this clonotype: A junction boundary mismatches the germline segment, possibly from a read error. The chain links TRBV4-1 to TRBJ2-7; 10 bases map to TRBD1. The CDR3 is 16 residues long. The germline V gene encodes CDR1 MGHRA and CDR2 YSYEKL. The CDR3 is CASSLDRGTLSYGQYF. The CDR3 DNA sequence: TGCGCCAGCAGCTTGGACAGGGGGACCCTCTCCTACGGGCAGTACTTC.

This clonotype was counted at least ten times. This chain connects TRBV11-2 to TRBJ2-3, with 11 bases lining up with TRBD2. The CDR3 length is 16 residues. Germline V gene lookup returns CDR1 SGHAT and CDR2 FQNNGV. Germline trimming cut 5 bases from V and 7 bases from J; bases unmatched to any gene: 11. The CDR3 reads CASSRPGLAVRNTQYF. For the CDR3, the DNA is TGTGCCAGCAGCCGTCCGGGACTAGCGGTCCGAAATACGCAGTATTTT.

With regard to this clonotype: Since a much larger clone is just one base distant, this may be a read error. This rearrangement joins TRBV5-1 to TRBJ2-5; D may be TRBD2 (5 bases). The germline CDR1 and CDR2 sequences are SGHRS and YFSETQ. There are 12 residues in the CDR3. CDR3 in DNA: TGCGCCAGCAGTCCTCCCGGGGAGACCCAGCACTTC. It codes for CASSPPGETQHF.

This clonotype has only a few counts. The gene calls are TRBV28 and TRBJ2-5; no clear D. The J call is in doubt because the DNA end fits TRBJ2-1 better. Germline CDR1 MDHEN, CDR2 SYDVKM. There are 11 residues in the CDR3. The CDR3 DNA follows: TGTGCCAGCAGTTTTACCAATGAGCAGTTCTTC. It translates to CASSFTNEQFF.